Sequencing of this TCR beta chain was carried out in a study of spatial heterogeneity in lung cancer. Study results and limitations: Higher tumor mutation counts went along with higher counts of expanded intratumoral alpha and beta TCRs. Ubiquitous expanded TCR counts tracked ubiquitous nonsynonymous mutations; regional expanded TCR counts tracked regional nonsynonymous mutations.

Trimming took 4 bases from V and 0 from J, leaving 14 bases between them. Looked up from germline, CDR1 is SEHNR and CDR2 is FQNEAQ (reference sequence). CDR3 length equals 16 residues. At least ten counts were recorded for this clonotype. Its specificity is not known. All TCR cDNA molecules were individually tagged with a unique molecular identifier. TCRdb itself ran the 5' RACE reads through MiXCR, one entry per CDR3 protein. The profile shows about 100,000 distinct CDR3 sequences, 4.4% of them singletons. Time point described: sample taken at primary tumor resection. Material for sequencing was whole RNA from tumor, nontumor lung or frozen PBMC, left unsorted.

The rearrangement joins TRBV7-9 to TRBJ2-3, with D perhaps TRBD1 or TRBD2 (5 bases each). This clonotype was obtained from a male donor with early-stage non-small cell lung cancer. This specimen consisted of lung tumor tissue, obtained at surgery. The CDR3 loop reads CASSSERTYSTDTQYF. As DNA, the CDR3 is TGTGCCAGCAGCTCCGAGCGGACATATAGCACAGATACGCAGTATTTT.